This TCR beta chain was found in a study of cytomegalovirus exposure and HLA in healthy donors. Study observations and caveats: Accounts indicate the classifier identified cytomegalovirus status with strong specificity and sensitivity.

This clone was seen once. Antigen unknown. The protocol was immunoSEQ multiplex PCR, while the TCRdb copy is restricted to in-frame clones and leaves out a portion. Of over 200,000 clones listed, roughly 84% were seen once; the top ten hold about 2%. The ends were cut back, 7 bases at V and 0 bases at J, with 16 bases in the middle. In germline, CDR1 is SNHLY, CDR2 FYNNEI. The length of the CDR3 is 15 residues. Sequencing was done on a sample of PBMCs. The chain has TRBV2 and TRBJ2-7; D might be TRBD2 (6 bases). The TCR sequence derives from a woman aged 18-30 years in good health and CMV-seropositive. For the CDR3, the DNA is TGTGCCAGCAACTATCAGGGAGGATTCTCCTACGAGCAGTACTTC. Protein: CASNYQGGFSYEQYF.